Shown below are 27 T cell receptor beta chains from a single sample sequenced in a study of blood T cell repertoires in COVID-19. Here immunoSEQ multiplex PCR was the method, and the copy in TCRdb shows in-frame clones only, minus some. This repertoire shows 300,000 to 400,000 clones, less than 85% found once; its top ten account for approximately 1.9%. Input material: PBMCs or T cells enriched from blood (not recorded which). The receptors derive from a woman aged 25-40 years who had been exposed to COVID-19.

The chain carries TRBV7-9 and TRBJ1-1; 7 nucleotides match TRBD1. V was pared by 7 bases and J by 4 bases, with 6 bases of the junction left unmatched. The CDR3 is 13 residues long. Germline V gives CDR1 SEHNR, CDR2 FQNEAQ (reference sequence). The CDR3 is CASTLSGGTEAFF. For the CDR3, the DNA is TGTGCCAGCACCCTATCAGGGGGCACTGAAGCTTTCTTT.

The chain carries TRBV6-5 and TRBJ1-2; 10 bases line up with TRBD1. V lost 6 bases to trimming and J lost 6 bases; unmatched junction nucleotides: 7. Germline CDR1 MNHEY, CDR2 SVGAGI. CDR3 length: 14 residues. CDR3 amino acids: CASRPDRGPHGYTF. CDR3 coding DNA: TGTGCCAGCAGACCCGACAGGGGGCCCCATGGCTACACCTTC.

This chain joins TRBV7-9 and TRBJ2-1; 12 nucleotides align to TRBD2. Germline trimming cut 1 base from V and 6 bases from J; bases unmatched to any gene: 7. The CDR3 covers 17 residues. Germline lookup yields CDR1 SEHNR and CDR2 FQNEAQ (reference sequence). The CDR3: CASSLGVGTSGSNEQFF. In nucleotides, the CDR3 is TGTGCCAGCAGCTTAGGTGTTGGGACTAGCGGGTCCAATGAGCAGTTCTTC.

This clone was recorded many times. The genes are TRBV5-1 and TRBJ1-3, with 10 bases that match TRBD1. The trim removed 5 bases at V and 4 bases at J, leaving 6 bases unmatched. Per the germline V gene, CDR1 is SGHRS and CDR2 is YFSETQ. The CDR3 spans 15 residues. The CDR3 spells CASSFSTGGGNTIYF. The CDR3 DNA reads as TGCGCCAGCAGTTTCTCGACAGGGGGCGGAAACACCATATATTTT.

The genes are TRBV9 and TRBJ1-3; 7 bases agree with TRBD1. Trimming removed 4 bases from V and 0 bases from J; junction bases left unmatched: 4. CDR3 length: 15 residues. Per the germline V gene, CDR1 is SGDLS and CDR2 is YYNGEE. DNA for the CDR3: TGTGCCAGCAGCACGGGACAGTTCTCTGGAAACACCATATATTTT. This sequence encodes CASSTGQFSGNTIYF.

The CDR3 spells CASSLNGQNYGYTF. For the CDR3, the DNA is TGTGCCAGCAGCCTAAATGGACAGAACTATGGCTACACCTTC. The chain combines TRBV7-3 with TRBJ1-2; possible D gene TRBD1, 6 bases. Germline values: CDR1 SGHTA, CDR2 FQGTGA. The length of the CDR3 is 14 residues. Trimming cost V 5 bases and J 2 bases, with 12 bases left between them.

The rearrangement links TRBV28 to TRBJ2-1; D uncertain. V lost 3 bases and J lost 8, with 5 bases in between. The germline gives CDR1 MDHEN, CDR2 SYDVKM. This CDR3 spans 11 amino acids. The CDR3 DNA reads TGTGCCAGCAGTTTTCAGGATGAGCAGTTCTTC. It is translated as CASSFQDEQFF.

J is TRBJ2-1 and V is TRBV3-1 (or the pseudogene TRBV3-2); 9 bases align to TRBD2. The ends lost 4 bases at V and 8 bases at J; junction bases unmatched: 15. Germline CDR1 reads LGHDT; CDR2 reads YNNKEL (reference sequence). CDR3 length: 17 residues. The CDR3 here is CASSPLWASSGVDEQFF. In DNA, the CDR3 is TGTGCCAGCAGCCCCTTATGGGCCTCTAGCGGGGTTGATGAGCAGTTCTTC.

The chain combines TRBV30 with TRBJ1-1; TRBD1 is a possible D gene (5 bases). The CDR3 is 12 amino acids. Germline lookup yields CDR1 GTSNPN and CDR2 SVGIG (reference sequence). V lost 5 bases and J 6 bases, leaving 13 bases between the germline ends. The CDR3 protein is CAWGRGGAEAFF. The CDR3 bases are TGTGCCTGGGGTCGCGGGGGGGCTGAAGCTTTCTTT.

The rearrangement uses TRBV15 and TRBJ1-1; D not resolved. Trimming took off 1 base at V and 6 bases at J, with 15 bases between the two ends. This CDR3 has 15 amino acids. CDR1 and CDR2 from the germline V gene are LNHNV and YYDKDF (reference sequence). The CDR3 sequence is CATSRGGGTGPEAFF. The CDR3 nucleotides read TGTGCCACCAGCAGAGGAGGCGGAACCGGCCCTGAAGCTTTCTTT.

The chain carries TRBV7-8 and TRBJ2-1; 7 bases fit TRBD1. The CDR3 covers 17 residues. Trimming took 2 bases from V and 4 from J; bases not matched to a gene: 11. Germline V gene sequence: CDR1 SGHVS, CDR2 FQNEAQ. CDR3 in DNA: TGTGCCAGCAGCTTAAGGACCGGGACAGAATATTACAATGAGCAGTTCTTC. Translation: CASSLRTGTEYYNEQFF. The variable domain in full, with the rest retrieved from reference TRBV7-8 and TRBJ2-1, is GAGVSQSPRYKVAKRGQDVALRCDPISGHVSLFWYQQALGQGPEFLTYFQNEAQLDKSGLPSDRFFAERPEGSVSTLKIQRTQQEDSAVYLCASSLRTGTEYYNEQFFGPGTRLTVL.

The gene calls are TRBV11-2 and TRBJ2-7, with D tentatively TRBD2 (5 bases). CDR3 length equals 13 residues. Germline loops: CDR1 SGHAT, CDR2 FQNNGV. The germline V and J ends were trimmed by 4 bases and 6 bases, with 13 bases remaining between them. The CDR3 nucleotides are TGTGCCAGCAGCTCCACTAAACGGGGCGAGCAGTACTTC. Protein product: CASSSTKRGEQYF.

The chain has TRBV5-6 and TRBJ1-2, with 7 bases fitting TRBD1. The CDR3 contains 16 residues. Trimming removed 1 base from V and 2 bases from J; junction bases left unmatched: 8. The germline V gene has CDR1 SGHDT and CDR2 YYEEEE. Here the CDR3 reads CASSLSGTAYNYGYTF. CDR3 coding DNA: TGTGCCAGCAGCTTGTCCGGGACAGCGTACAACTATGGCTACACCTTC.

V is TRBV2 and J is TRBJ1-5; 9 nucleotides match TRBD1. Germline CDR1 SNHLY, CDR2 FYNNEI. V gave up 10 bases and J gave up 7 bases; unmatched junction bases: 11. The CDR3 loop spans 14 amino acids. The CDR3 bases are TGTGCCATTTCAATGGGACAGGGAGAACAGCCCCAGCATTTT. Residues: CAISMGQGEQPQHF.

The rearrangement links TRBV4-1 to TRBJ1-6; D is unresolved. Trimming cost V 0 bases and J 1 base, with 7 bases left between them. This CDR3 region has 16 residues. The germline gives CDR1 MGHRA, CDR2 YSYEKL. The CDR3 loop reads CASSQDRESYNSPLHF. Here the CDR3 DNA reads TGCGCCAGCAGCCAAGATCGAGAATCCTATAATTCACCCCTCCACTTT.

The V and J genes are TRBV28 and TRBJ1-1; 8 bases match TRBD1. The junction had 0 bases not matched to a gene; V was cut back by 4 bases and J by 8 bases. Per germline, CDR1 MDHEN and CDR2 SYDVKM. This CDR3 region has 11 residues. The CDR3 nucleotides read TGTGCCAGCAGTTCAGGGGGCGAAGCTTTCTTT. Protein sequence: CASSSGGEAFF.

The gene calls are TRBV6-1 and TRBJ2-1, with 7 nucleotides matching TRBD1. The CDR3 extends over 16 amino acids. In germline, CDR1 is MNHNS, CDR2 SASEGT. Germline trimming cut 4 bases from V and 5 bases from J; bases unmatched to any gene: 11. The DNA for the CDR3 is TGTGCCAGCAGTGGAAGGATAGGGGGCGCTCACAATGAGCAGTTCTTC. Its protein product is CASSGRIGGAHNEQFF.

The chain employs TRBV28 and TRBJ1-5; D call uncertain. This CDR3 has 12 amino acids. V was pared by 7 bases and J by 2 bases, with 6 bases between. Germline V gene sequence: CDR1 MDHEN, CDR2 SYDVKM. CDR3 amino acids: CASNSGNQPQHF. For the CDR3, the DNA is TGTGCCAGCAATTCAGGCAATCAGCCCCAGCATTTT. The complete variable domain, with remaining parts taken from reference TRBV28 and TRBJ1-5, reads DVKVTQSSRYLVKRTGEKVFLECVQDMDHENMFWYRQDPGLGLRLIYFSYDVKMKEKGDIPEGYSVSREKKERFSLILESASTNQTSMYLCASNSGNQPQHFGDGTRLSIL.

This sequence joins TRBV25-1 and TRBJ1-2; 7 bases agree with TRBD1. Per the germline V gene, CDR1 is MGHDK and CDR2 is SYGVNS. The J segment lost 3 bases and the V segment lost 7 bases, leaving 2 bases of the junction unmatched. This CDR3 region has 12 residues. CDR3 region: CASNRGDYGYTF. Here the CDR3 DNA reads TGTGCCAGCAACAGGGGTGACTATGGCTACACCTTC.

V usage is TRBV5-4 and J usage is TRBJ2-7, with 7 positions matching TRBD2. The germline CDR1 and CDR2 sequences are SGHNT and YYREEE (reference sequence). The CDR3 is 16 residues long. Trimming removed 0 bases from V and 0 bases from J; junction bases left unmatched: 6. CDR3 coding DNA: TGTGCCAGCAGCTTGGGAGAGGGCGGGAGCTCCTACGAGCAGTACTTC. Its translation: CASSLGEGGSSYEQYF.

The chain has TRBV7-9 and TRBJ1-5; TRBD1 aligns across 9 bases. V lost 4 bases, J lost 3 bases, and 16 bases stayed unmatched. In germline, CDR1 is SEHNR, CDR2 FQNEAQ (reference sequence). This CDR3 comprises 19 residues. The CDR3 loop reads CASSSGQGNAGVHNQPQHF. DNA of the CDR3: TGTGCCAGCAGCTCGGGACAGGGTAATGCCGGTGTACACAATCAGCCCCAGCATTTT.

A note on this clone: This same CDR3 is encoded by further DNA sequences in the sample. The rearrangement links TRBV28 to TRBJ1-1; 9 bases are shared with TRBD1. CDR3 size: 15 residues. Trimming cost V 4 bases and J 0 bases; bases outside gene matches: 3. Germline V CDR1 and CDR2: MDHEN, SYDVKM. This CDR3 is CASSSGQGMNTEAFF. CDR3 in DNA: TGTGCCAGCAGTTCGGGACAGGGTATGAACACTGAAGCTTTCTTT.

The genes are TRBV29-1 and TRBJ2-1, with 7 bases that match TRBD1. Germline V gene sequence: CDR1 SQVTM, CDR2 ANQGSEA. This CDR3 spans 15 amino acids. V gave up 4 bases and J gave up 12 bases; unmatched junction bases: 18. The CDR3 loop reads CSVVLGGWTPAMQFF. In DNA, the CDR3 is TGCAGCGTTGTTTTAGGGGGCTGGACGCCTGCGATGCAGTTCTTC.

The chain combines TRBV7-9 with TRBJ2-3; 9 nucleotides agree with TRBD2. Germline CDR1 is SEHNR and CDR2 is FQNEAQ (reference sequence). J gave up 3 bases and V 8 bases, and 12 bases lay outside the gene matches. The CDR3 is 16 amino acids. The CDR3 spells CASFPPGTSLTDTQYF. In nucleotides, the CDR3 is TGTGCCAGCTTCCCCCCCGGGACTAGCTTAACAGATACGCAGTATTTT. Full variable domain (rest looked up from reference TRBV7-9 and TRBJ2-3): DTGVSQNPRHKITKRGQNVTFRCDPISEHNRLYWYRQTLGQGPEFLTYFQNEAQLEKSRLLSDRFSAERPKGSFSTLEIQRTEQGDSAMYLCASFPPGTSLTDTQYFGPGTRLTVL.

J is TRBJ1-4 and V is TRBV30; TRBD1 aligns across 7 bases. The germline V gene has CDR1 GTSNPN and CDR2 SVGIG (reference sequence). The trim removed 1 base at V and 8 bases at J, leaving 10 bases unmatched. The CDR3 runs 15 residues. In DNA form, the CDR3 reads TGTGCCTGGAGTGCGAGACAGGGATTAACCGAAAAACTGTTTTTT. Its translation: CAWSARQGLTEKLFF.

The chain joins TRBV9 to TRBJ1-2; possibly TRBD1 for D (6 bases). The CDR3 length is 15 residues. V gave up 0 bases and J gave up 11 bases, with 20 bases separating them. CDR1 and CDR2 from the germline V gene are SGDLS and YYNGEE. The CDR3 DNA reads as TGTGCCAGCAGCGTAGCGGGGGGCGCGTATCTAGGTTACACCTTC. It is translated as CASSVAGGAYLGYTF. The full variable domain, rest sourced from reference TRBV9 and TRBJ1-2, is DSGVTQTPKHLITATGQRVTLRCSPRSGDLSVYWYQQSLDQGLQFLIQYYNGEERAKGNILERFSAQQFPDLHSELNLSSLELGDSALYFCASSVAGGAYLGYTFGSGTRLTVV.

V usage is TRBV2 and J usage is TRBJ1-5; D is uncertain. Germline V gene data show CDR1 as SNHLY and CDR2 as FYNNEI. V lost 6 bases, J lost 6 bases, and 15 bases lay in between. This CDR3 has 14 amino acids. This CDR3 is CASRAVVEGQPQHF. The CDR3 coding sequence is TGTGCCAGCAGGGCCGTTGTCGAGGGTCAGCCCCAGCATTTT.